The subject of this entry is one T cell receptor beta chain. Data came from immunoSEQ multiplex PCR; TCRdb stores just in-frame clones and leaves some out. The sample has 250,000 to 300,000 clones, around 92% seen once. This sample was taken from a study of T cell responses to AZD1222 COVID-19 vaccine. The CDR3 sequence is 17 residues long. Germline trimming cut 4 bases from V and 6 bases from J; bases unmatched to any gene: 11. Germline lookup yields CDR1 LGHDT and CDR2 YNNKEL (reference sequence). This clonotype was sampled from an adult who received the AZD1222 COVID-19 vaccine. The chain has TRBV3-1 (or the pseudogene TRBV3-2) and TRBJ2-2; 10 bases line up with TRBD2. The sample in question was peripheral blood, obtained 28 days after the second AZD1222 dose. Here the CDR3 DNA reads TGTGCCAGCAGCCCGGGACTAGCGCCTGGGGGGGCCGGGGAGCTGTTTTTT. Its protein product is CASSPGLAPGGAGELFF.